This paragraph reports one TCR beta chain. The antigen it binds to is not known. Relative to the germline gene, one junction end is altered; a read error may explain this. The data were obtained in a study of blood T cell repertoires in COVID-19 (TCRdb year 2020). A note on the overall study: Samples from collaborators originated in the United States, Italy and Spain and spanned both the acute and convalescent phases of COVID-19. Samples came from the ongoing ImmuneRACE study (first 160 participants) plus 1,254 subjects from 6 global collaborators. The dataset comprised deeply sampled blood TCRbeta repertoires from subjects exposed to, actively infected with, or recovered from COVID-19. The prospective study material was composed of cDNA or gDNA derived from T cells, B-cell-depleted T cells, or PBMCs. The repertoires were released in a freely available public database intended as a resource for research on the immune response to SARS-CoV-2. Nearly every sample came with metadata listing a de-identified subject ID, COVID-19 status, age in years and sex. Where available, HLA class I and class II types were taken from metadata supplied by the sample provider and were not determined by assay-based typing. Paper-wide results and their limitations: The amount of clinical and demographic metadata varied by source and participant and was provided uncurated.

From the cysteine up to the phenylalanine, the CDR3 has a length of 18 residues. The kept DNA is CDR3 alone, 54 bases in frame from the first base. From a lookup of the germline V gene (reference sequence), CDR1 and CDR2 are SSHAT and FNYEAQ. One collaborating source in Seattle enrolled patients while the patients were actively infected and followed the patients over time throughout the course of disease. The collaborating institutions used their own protocols to collect whole blood in K2EDTA tubes. For TCRbeta analysis, collaborators shipped samples in one of three forms: frozen whole blood, isolated PBMCs, or DNA extracted from either of those sample types. TCRbeta CDR3 regions were amplified from genomic DNA using the immunoSEQ Assay, a bias-controlled multiplex PCR. Turning to the authors' computational methods: Within the assay, amplification of reference gene primers was used to estimate how many nucleated cells each sample contained. Sequence reads were collapsed and filtered to measure the absolute abundance of every unique TCRbeta CDR3 rearrangement. For each sample, productive Simpson clonality was calculated as the square root of Simpson's diversity index across productive rearrangements. TCRdb provides this immuneACCESS table in a form limited to in-frame rearrangements. Some clones are lacking; in checked studies, under half of them reflect an unresolved V gene, and why the rest are absent is not known. V, J and clone size derive from that table, while D and trimming were established from the DNA sequence. The sample records 390,000 or so clones, 89% of which are singletons. The ten largest clones take up about 3% of the sample.

The sequence is built from TRBV7-7 and TRBJ2-3; TRBD2 is a weak D gene call, 6 bases matching. Sequenced: peripheral blood. The clonotype was recovered from a woman aged 25-40 years with COVID-19, enrolled during active disease. The CDR3: CASTRGGPKMAHTDTQYF. Read as DNA, the sequence is TGTGCTAGCACCCGAGGAGGGCCCAAGATGGCACACACAGATACGCAGTATTTT. The variable domain in full, with residues beyond the CDR3 obtained from the reference TRBV7-7 and TRBJ2-3 genes, is GAGVSQSPRYKVTKRGQDVTLRCDPISSHATLYWYQQALGQGPEFLTYFNYEAQPDKSGLPSDRFSAERPEGSISTLTIQRTEQRDSAMYRCASTRGGPKMAHTDTQYFGPGTRLTVL.